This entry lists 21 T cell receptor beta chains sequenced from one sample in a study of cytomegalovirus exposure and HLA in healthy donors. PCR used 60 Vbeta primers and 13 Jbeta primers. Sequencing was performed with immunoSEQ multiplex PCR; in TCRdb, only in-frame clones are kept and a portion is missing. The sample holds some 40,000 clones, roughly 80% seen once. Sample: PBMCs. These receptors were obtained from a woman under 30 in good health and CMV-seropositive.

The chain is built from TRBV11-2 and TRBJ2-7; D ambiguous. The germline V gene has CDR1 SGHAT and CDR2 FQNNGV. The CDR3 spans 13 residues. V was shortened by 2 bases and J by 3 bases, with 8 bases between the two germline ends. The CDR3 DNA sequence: TGTGCCAGCAGCTTACGCGCAGGCTACGAGCAGTACTTC. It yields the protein CASSLRAGYEQYF.

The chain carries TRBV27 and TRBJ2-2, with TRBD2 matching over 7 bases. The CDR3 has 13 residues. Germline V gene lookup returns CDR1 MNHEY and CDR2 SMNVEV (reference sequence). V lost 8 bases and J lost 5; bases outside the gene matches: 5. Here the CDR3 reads CASCSSGTGELFF. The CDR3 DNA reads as TGTGCCAGCTGCTCTAGCGGTACCGGGGAGCTGTTTTTT.

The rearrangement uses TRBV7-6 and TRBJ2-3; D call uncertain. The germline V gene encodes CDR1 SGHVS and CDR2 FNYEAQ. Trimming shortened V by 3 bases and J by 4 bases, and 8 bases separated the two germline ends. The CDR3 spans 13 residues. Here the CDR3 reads CASSFLVADTQYF. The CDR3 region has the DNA TGTGCCAGCAGCTTCCTAGTGGCAGATACGCAGTATTTT.

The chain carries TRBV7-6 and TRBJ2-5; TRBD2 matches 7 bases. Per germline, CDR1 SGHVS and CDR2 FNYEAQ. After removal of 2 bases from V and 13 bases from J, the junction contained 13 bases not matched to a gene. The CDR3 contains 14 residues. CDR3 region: CASSLRGRADYLYF. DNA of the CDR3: TGTGCCAGCAGCTTAAGAGGGAGGGCTGACTATTTGTACTTC.

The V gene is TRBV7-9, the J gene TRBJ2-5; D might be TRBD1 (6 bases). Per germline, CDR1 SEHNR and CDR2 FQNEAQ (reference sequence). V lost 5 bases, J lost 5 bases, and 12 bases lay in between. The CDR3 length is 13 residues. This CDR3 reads CASSPGHAETQYF. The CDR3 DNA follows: TGTGCCAGCAGCCCGGGACATGCGGAGACCCAGTACTTC.

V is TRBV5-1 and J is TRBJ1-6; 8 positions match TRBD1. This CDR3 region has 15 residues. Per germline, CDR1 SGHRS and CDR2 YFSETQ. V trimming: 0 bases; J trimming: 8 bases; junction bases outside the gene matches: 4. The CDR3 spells CASSLASGGDSPLHF. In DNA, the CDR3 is TGCGCCAGCAGCTTGGCCTCAGGGGGCGATTCACCCCTCCACTTT.

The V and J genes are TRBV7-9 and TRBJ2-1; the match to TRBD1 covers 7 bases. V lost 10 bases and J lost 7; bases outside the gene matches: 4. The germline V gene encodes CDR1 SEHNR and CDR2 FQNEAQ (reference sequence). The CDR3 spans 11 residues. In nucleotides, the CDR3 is TGTGCCATCCCACAGGGGAATGAGCAGTTCTTC. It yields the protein CAIPQGNEQFF.

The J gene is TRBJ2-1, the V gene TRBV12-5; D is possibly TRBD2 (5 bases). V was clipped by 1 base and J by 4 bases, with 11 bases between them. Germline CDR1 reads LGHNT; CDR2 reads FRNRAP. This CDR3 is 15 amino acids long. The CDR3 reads CASGLAIASYNEQFF. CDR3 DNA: TGTGCTAGTGGTTTGGCGATAGCGTCTTACAATGAGCAGTTCTTC.

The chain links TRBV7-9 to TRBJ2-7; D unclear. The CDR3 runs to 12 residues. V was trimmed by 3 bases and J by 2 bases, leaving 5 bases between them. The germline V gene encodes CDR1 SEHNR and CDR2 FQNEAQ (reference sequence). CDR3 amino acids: CASSFYPYEQYF. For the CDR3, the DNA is TGTGCCAGCAGCTTTTATCCCTACGAGCAGTACTTC. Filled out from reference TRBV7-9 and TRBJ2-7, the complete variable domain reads DTGVSQNPRHKITKRGQNVTFRCDPISEHNRLYWYRQTLGQGPEFLTYFQNEAQLEKSRLLSDRFSAERPKGSFSTLEIQRTEQGDSAMYLCASSFYPYEQYFGPGTRLTVT.

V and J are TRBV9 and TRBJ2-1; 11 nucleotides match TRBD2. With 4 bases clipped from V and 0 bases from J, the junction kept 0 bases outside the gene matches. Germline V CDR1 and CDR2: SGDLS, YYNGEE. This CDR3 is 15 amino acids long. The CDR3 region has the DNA TGTGCCAGCAGCACTAGCGGGAGCTCCTACAATGAGCAGTTCTTC. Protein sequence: CASSTSGSSYNEQFF.

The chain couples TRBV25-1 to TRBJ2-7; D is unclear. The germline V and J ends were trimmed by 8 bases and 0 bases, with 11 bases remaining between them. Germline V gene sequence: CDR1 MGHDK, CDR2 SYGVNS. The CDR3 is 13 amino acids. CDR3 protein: CASGTPSSYEQYF. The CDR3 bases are TGTGCCAGCGGCACCCCCTCCTCCTACGAGCAGTACTTC.

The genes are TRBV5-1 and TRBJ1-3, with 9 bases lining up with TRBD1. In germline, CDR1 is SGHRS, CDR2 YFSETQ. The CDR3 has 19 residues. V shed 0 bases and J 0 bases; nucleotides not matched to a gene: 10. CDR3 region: CASSLVGTGTTSSGNTIYF. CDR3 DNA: TGCGCCAGCAGCTTGGTCGGGACAGGGACCACGAGCTCTGGAAACACCATATATTTT.

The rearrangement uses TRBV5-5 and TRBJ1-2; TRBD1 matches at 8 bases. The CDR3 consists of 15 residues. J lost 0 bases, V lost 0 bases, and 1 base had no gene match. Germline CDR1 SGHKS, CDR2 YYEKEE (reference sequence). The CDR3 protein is CASSLDRGTNYGYTF. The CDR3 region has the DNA TGTGCCAGCAGCTTGGACAGGGGGACTAACTATGGCTACACCTTC. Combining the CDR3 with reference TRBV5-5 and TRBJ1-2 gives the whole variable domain DAGVTQSPTHLIKTRGQQVTLRCSPISGHKSVSWYQQVLGQGPQFIFQYYEKEERGRGNFPDRFSARQFPNYSSELNVNALLLGDSALYLCASSLDRGTNYGYTFGSGTRLTVV.

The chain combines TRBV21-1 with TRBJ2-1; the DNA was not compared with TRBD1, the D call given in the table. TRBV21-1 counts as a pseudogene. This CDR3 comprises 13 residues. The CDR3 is CASGTERDNEQFF. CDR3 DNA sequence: TGTGCCTCGGGGACAGAACGGGACAATGAGCAGTTCTTC.

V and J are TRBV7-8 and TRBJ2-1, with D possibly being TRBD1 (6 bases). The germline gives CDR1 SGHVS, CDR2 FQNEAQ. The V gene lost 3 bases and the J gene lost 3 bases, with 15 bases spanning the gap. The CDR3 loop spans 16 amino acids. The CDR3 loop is CASSLGRQVLYNEQFF. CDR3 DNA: TGTGCCAGCAGCTTGGGGAGACAGGTCCTCTACAATGAGCAGTTCTTC. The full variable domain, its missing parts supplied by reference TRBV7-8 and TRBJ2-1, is GAGVSQSPRYKVAKRGQDVALRCDPISGHVSLFWYQQALGQGPEFLTYFQNEAQLDKSGLPSDRFFAERPEGSVSTLKIQRTQQEDSAVYLCASSLGRQVLYNEQFFGPGTRLTVL.

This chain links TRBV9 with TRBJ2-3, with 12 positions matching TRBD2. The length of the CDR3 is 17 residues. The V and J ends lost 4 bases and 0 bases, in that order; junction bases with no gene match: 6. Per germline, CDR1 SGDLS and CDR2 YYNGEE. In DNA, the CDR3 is TGTGCCAGCAGCCCCCTTGGGACTAGCGGGAGCACAGATACGCAGTATTTT. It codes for CASSPLGTSGSTDTQYF.

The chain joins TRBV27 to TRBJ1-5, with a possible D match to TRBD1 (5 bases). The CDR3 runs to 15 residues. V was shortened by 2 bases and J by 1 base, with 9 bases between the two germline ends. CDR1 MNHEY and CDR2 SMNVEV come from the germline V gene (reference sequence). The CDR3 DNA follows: TGTGCCAGCAGTTTAATGGCAGGGAGCAATCAGCCCCAGCATTTT. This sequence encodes CASSLMAGSNQPQHF.

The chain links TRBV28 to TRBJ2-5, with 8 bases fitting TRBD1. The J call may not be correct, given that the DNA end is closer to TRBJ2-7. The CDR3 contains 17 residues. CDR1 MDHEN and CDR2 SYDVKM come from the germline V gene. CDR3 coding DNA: TGTGCCAGCAGTTTACCCCGGGGACAGGATATTGACTACGAGCAGTACTTC. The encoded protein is CASSLPRGQDIDYEQYF.

The CDR3 spells CASSPIFAGGTYEQYF. CDR3 nucleotide sequence: TGTGCCAGCAGCCCCATATTTGCGGGAGGTACCTACGAGCAGTACTTC. The J gene is TRBJ2-7, the V gene TRBV27, with 8 nucleotides matching TRBD2. There are 16 residues in the CDR3. From germline, CDR1 is MNHEY and CDR2 SMNVEV (reference sequence). J gave up 2 bases and V 6 bases, and 12 bases lay outside the gene matches.

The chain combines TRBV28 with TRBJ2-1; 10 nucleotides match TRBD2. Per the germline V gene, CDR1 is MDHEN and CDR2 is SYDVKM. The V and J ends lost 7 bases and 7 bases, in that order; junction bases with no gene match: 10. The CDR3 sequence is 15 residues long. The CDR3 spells CASKVQSGRANEQFF. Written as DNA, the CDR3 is TGTGCCAGCAAGGTTCAGAGCGGGAGGGCAAATGAGCAGTTCTTC.

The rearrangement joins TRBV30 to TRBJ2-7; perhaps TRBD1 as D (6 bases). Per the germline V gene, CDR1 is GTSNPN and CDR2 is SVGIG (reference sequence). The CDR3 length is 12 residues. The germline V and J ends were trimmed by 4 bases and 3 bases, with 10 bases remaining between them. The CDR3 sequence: CAWTGTSYEQYF. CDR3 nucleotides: TGTGCCTGGACCGGGACAAGCTACGAGCAGTACTTC.